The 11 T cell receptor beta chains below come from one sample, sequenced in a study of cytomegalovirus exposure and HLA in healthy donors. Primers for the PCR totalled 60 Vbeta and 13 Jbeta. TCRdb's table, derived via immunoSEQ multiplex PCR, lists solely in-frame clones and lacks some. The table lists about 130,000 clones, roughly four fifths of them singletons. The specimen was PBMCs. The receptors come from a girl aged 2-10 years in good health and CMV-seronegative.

The CDR3 here is CASSLRDNTYEQYF. CDR3 in DNA: TGTGCCAGCAGTCTCCGGGACAATACCTACGAGCAGTACTTC. V is TRBV6-1 and J is TRBJ2-7, with D perhaps TRBD1 (6 bases). V lost 5 bases and J 2 bases, leaving 13 bases between the germline ends. The germline gives CDR1 MNHNS, CDR2 SASEGT. This CDR3 is built from 14 residues.

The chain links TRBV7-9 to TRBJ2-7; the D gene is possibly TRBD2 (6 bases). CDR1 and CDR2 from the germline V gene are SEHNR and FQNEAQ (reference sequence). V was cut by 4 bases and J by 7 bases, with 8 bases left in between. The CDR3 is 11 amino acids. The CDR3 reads CASSWGREQYF. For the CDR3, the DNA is TGTGCCAGCAGCTGGGGGAGGGAGCAGTACTTC.

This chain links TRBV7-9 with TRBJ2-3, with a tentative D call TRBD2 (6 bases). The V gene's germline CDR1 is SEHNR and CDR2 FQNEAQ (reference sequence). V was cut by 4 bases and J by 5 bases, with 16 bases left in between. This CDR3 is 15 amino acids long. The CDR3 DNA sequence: TGTGCCAGCAGCTCCCAGCCTGGGGGGATAGATACGCAGTATTTT. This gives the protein CASSSQPGGIDTQYF.

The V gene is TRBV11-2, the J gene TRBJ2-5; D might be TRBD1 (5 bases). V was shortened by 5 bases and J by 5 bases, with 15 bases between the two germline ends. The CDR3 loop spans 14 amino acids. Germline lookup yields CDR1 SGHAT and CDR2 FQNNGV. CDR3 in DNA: TGTGCCAGCAGCCAAGGTGTTTGGGGCGAGACCCAGTACTTC. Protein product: CASSQGVWGETQYF.

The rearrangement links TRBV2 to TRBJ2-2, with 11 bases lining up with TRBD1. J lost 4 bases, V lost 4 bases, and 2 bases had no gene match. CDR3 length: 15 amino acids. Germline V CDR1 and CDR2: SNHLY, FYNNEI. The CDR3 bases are TGTGCCAGCAGTGCAGGGACAGGGGGCACCGGGGAGCTGTTTTTT. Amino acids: CASSAGTGGTGELFF.

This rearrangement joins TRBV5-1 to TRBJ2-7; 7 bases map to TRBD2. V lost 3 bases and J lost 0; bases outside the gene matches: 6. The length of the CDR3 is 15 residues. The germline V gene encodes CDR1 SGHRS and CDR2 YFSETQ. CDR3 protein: CASSSIAGVSYEQYF. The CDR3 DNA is TGCGCCAGCAGCTCGATAGCGGGTGTCTCCTACGAGCAGTACTTC.

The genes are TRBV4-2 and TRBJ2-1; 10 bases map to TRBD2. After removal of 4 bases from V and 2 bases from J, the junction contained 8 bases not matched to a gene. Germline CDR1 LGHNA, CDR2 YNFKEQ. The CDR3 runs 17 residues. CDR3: CASSLTVAGGTYNEQFF. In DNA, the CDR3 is TGTGCCAGCAGCCTCACAGTAGCGGGAGGAACCTACAATGAGCAGTTCTTC.

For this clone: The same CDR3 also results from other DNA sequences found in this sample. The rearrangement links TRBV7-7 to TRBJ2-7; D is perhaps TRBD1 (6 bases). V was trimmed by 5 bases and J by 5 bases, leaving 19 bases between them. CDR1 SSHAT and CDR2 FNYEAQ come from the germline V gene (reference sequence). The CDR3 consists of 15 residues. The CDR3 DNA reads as TGTGCCAGCAGCCCAGGAACAGGGCGGTCGGACGAGCAGTACTTC. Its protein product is CASSPGTGRSDEQYF.

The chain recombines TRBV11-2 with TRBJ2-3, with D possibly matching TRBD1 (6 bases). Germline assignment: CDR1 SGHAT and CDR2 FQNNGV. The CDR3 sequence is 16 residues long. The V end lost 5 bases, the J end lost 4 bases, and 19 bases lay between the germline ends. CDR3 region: CASSRVQPGAPDTQYF. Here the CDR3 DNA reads TGTGCCAGCAGCCGAGTCCAGCCAGGGGCACCAGATACGCAGTATTTT.

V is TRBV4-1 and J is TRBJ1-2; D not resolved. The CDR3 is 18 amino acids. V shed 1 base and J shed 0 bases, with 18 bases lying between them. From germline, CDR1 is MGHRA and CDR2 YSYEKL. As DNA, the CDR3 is TGCGCCAGCAGCCAAGGGGAGGGCGTCGTGGTATCTAACTATGGCTACACCTTC. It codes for CASSQGEGVVVSNYGYTF.

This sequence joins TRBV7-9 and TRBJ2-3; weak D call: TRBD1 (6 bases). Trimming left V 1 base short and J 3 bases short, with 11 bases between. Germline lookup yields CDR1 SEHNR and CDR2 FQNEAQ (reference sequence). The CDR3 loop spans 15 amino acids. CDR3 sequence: CASSLVLQGTDTQYF. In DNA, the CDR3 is TGTGCCAGCAGCTTAGTTCTCCAGGGGACAGATACGCAGTATTTT.